Each of the 25 T cell receptor beta chains below was sequenced from the same sample in a study of identical twins. Via MiXCR, TCRdb re-called the 5' RACE reads, giving one row per CDR3 protein. The repertoire holds over 600,000 distinct CDR3 sequences, with around 21% as singletons. These same records also appear under a second study, on T cells expressing NK-cell markers.

The sequenced material came from PBMCs. The receptors here all came from a woman under 30 in good health.

A few counts support this clonotype. The chain couples TRBV14 to TRBJ1-1; 7 bases fit TRBD1. The germline V gene encodes CDR1 SGHDN and CDR2 FVKESK. This CDR3 has 13 residues. V shed 8 bases and J 3 bases; nucleotides not matched to a gene: 6. CDR3 nucleotide sequence: TGTGCCAGCCGACAGGGTGGATACACTGAAGCTTTCTTT. It codes for CASRQGGYTEAFF.

The V and J genes are TRBV5-1 and TRBJ2-7, with 11 bases identical to TRBD1. The CDR3 contains 17 residues. V dropped 5 bases and J dropped 2; count of bases not matched to a gene: 12. In germline, CDR1 is SGHRS, CDR2 YFSETQ. Here the CDR3 DNA reads TGCGCCAGCAGAGGTCCGGGACAGGGGGTAGCCCCCTACGAGCAGTACTTC. It is translated as CASRGPGQGVAPYEQYF.

This clonotype was detected only a few times. The chain couples TRBV20-1 to TRBJ2-5, with 9 positions matching TRBD1. V lost 5 bases to trimming and J lost 5 bases; unmatched junction nucleotides: 3. The CDR3 runs 12 residues. The germline V gene encodes CDR1 DFQATT and CDR2 SNEGSKA (reference sequence). The CDR3 protein is CSAGTGSETQYF. CDR3 DNA sequence: TGCAGTGCTGGGACAGGGTCCGAGACCCAGTACTTC.

The CDR3 spells CASSLMAGSSGEQYF. CDR3 DNA sequence: TGTGCCAGCAGTTTAATGGCGGGGTCCAGCGGCGAGCAGTACTTC. The chain is built from TRBV6-2 or TRBV6-3 and TRBJ2-7, with TRBD2 as a possible D gene (6 bases). The germline V gene has CDR1 MNHEY and CDR2 SVGEGT. Trimming cost V 4 bases and J 6 bases, with 19 bases left between them. The CDR3 contains 15 residues.

This chain connects TRBV10-3 to TRBJ2-1; 9 nucleotides align to TRBD2. CDR1 ENHRY and CDR2 SYGVKD come from the germline V gene. Trimming cost V 6 bases and J 7 bases; bases outside gene matches: 4. The CDR3 is 13 residues long. CDR3 coding DNA: TGTGCCATCAGGATAGCGGGAGTGAATGAGCAGTTCTTC. Translation: CAIRIAGVNEQFF.

The chain uses TRBV20-1 and TRBJ1-2; 7 positions match TRBD1. This CDR3 spans 14 amino acids. The V gene end was trimmed by 6 bases and the J gene end by 2 bases; junction bases not matched to a gene: 9. Germline assignment: CDR1 DFQATT and CDR2 SNEGSKA (reference sequence). The CDR3 region has the DNA TGCAGTGCCAAGCCATACAGGGGAAACTATGGCTACACCTTC. Encoded protein: CSAKPYRGNYGYTF.

The chain couples TRBV21-1 to TRBJ2-5; the table calls TRBD1, which could not be checked here. TRBV21-1 is noted as a pseudogene. The CDR3 loop spans 15 amino acids. The CDR3 bases are TGTGCCAGCAGCAAAGGAGGGGGACCACAAGAGACCCAGTACTTC. Encoded protein: CASSKGGGPQETQYF.

There are a few counts of this clonotype. This chain links TRBV20-1 with TRBJ2-5; 8 bases align to TRBD1. There are 15 residues in the CDR3. Losses at the gene ends were 4 bases for V and 2 bases for J; bases not matched to a gene: 9. Germline V CDR1 and CDR2: DFQATT, SNEGSKA (reference sequence). CDR3 protein: CSAKGRDRYQETQYF. The CDR3 DNA reads TGCAGTGCTAAAGGCCGGGACAGGTATCAAGAGACCCAGTACTTC.

The chain is built from TRBV29-1 and TRBJ2-7, with 9 bases that match TRBD1. Germline loops: CDR1 SQVTM, CDR2 ANQGSEA. J was trimmed by 11 bases and V by 7 bases; bases with no gene match: 12. The CDR3 loop spans 12 amino acids. The CDR3 region is CSAGQGTLAEYF. The CDR3 DNA follows: TGCAGCGCCGGACAGGGGACATTGGCAGAGTACTTC.

The gene calls are TRBV3-1 and TRBJ2-7; 8 positions match TRBD2. CDR3 size: 14 residues. Per germline, CDR1 LGHDT and CDR2 YNNKEL (reference sequence). V was clipped by 4 bases and J by 6 bases; unmatched bases: 8. This CDR3 is CASSRGGPPGEQYF. The CDR3 bases are TGTGCCAGCAGCCGCGGGGGGCCCCCGGGCGAGCAGTACTTC.

In its sample, this clonotype was seen a few times. CDR3: CSVGVVGEQFF. The CDR3 coding sequence is TGCAGCGTTGGGGTCGTGGGGGAGCAGTTCTTC. V gene TRBV29-1 combines with J gene TRBJ2-1; D not certain. Germline CDR1 reads SQVTM; CDR2 reads ANQGSEA. V lost 4 bases to trimming and J lost 10 bases, with 11 bases between them. The length of the CDR3 is 11 residues.

This clonotype was seen a handful of times. The chain combines TRBV12-3 or TRBV12-4 with TRBJ2-1; 9 bases match TRBD2. Trimming cost V 8 bases and J 16 bases; bases outside gene matches: 12. CDR3 length equals 12 residues. The DNA for the CDR3 is TGTGCCAGCCTGATGGTAGCGGGAGTGAAATTCTTC. It codes for CASLMVAGVKFF.

The chain uses TRBV12-3 or TRBV12-4 and TRBJ1-2; no clear D. Trimming left V 8 bases short and J 4 bases short, with 17 bases between. The CDR3 has 14 amino acids. This chain's CDR3 is CASRAPRKFYGYTF. The DNA of the CDR3 is TGTGCCAGCCGAGCCCCCCGGAAATTCTATGGCTACACCTTC.

This clonotype was found a few times. The rearrangement uses TRBV24-1 and TRBJ2-3, with 11 bases lining up with TRBD2. Germline CDR1 KGHDR, CDR2 SFDVKD. This CDR3 comprises 16 residues. Unmatched junction bases numbered 4, after V lost 4 bases and J lost 2 bases. CDR3 amino acids: CATSESTSGDTDTQYF. CDR3 nucleotides: TGTGCCACCAGTGAGTCGACTAGCGGGGACACAGATACGCAGTATTTT.

The chain uses TRBV30 and TRBJ2-7; D is unclear. V lost 0 bases and J lost 1, with 13 bases in between. Germline CDR1 GTSNPN, CDR2 SVGIG (reference sequence). CDR3 size: 15 residues. The CDR3 here is CAWSVSSPRSYEQYF. As DNA, the CDR3 is TGTGCCTGGAGTGTTTCAAGCCCAAGATCCTACGAGCAGTACTTC.

This clonotype was seen many times. V and J are TRBV12-5 and TRBJ1-5, with unresolved D. This CDR3 spans 11 amino acids. Germline values: CDR1 LGHNT, CDR2 FRNRAP. Deletions cut 3 bases from V and 5 bases from J, with 2 bases between. CDR3 sequence: CASGFDQPQHF. The CDR3 DNA is TGTGCTAGTGGTTTTGATCAGCCCCAGCATTTT.

The rearrangement links TRBV20-1 to TRBJ1-1; D unclear. Trimming pared 6 bases from V and 6 bases from J, leaving 23 bases between. The germline V gene has CDR1 DFQATT and CDR2 SNEGSKA (reference sequence). This CDR3 contains 15 residues. The CDR3 spells CSAPRAGSSVAEAFF. In nucleotides, the CDR3 is TGCAGTGCCCCACGGGCCGGGAGCTCGGTCGCTGAAGCTTTCTTT.

There are many counts of this clonotype. The gene calls are TRBV12-3 or TRBV12-4 and TRBJ2-7; 9 nucleotides agree with TRBD1. Trimming removed 3 bases from V and 7 bases from J; junction bases left unmatched: 10. The CDR3 loop spans 15 amino acids. CDR3 protein: CASSFQTGGSGEQYF. The CDR3 region has the DNA TGTGCCAGCAGTTTTCAGACAGGGGGTTCGGGAGAGCAGTACTTC.

This clonotype was observed a handful of times. The chain carries TRBV29-1 and TRBJ1-1; D ambiguous. The V gene lost 4 bases and the J gene lost 0 bases, with 9 bases spanning the gap. Germline V gene sequence: CDR1 SQVTM, CDR2 ANQGSEA. The CDR3 spans 13 residues. DNA for the CDR3: TGCAGCGTTGTGAACAGCCTGAACACTGAAGCTTTCTTT. It specifies CSVVNSLNTEAFF.

The chain uses TRBV15 and TRBJ2-5; the D call may be TRBD1 or TRBD2 (5 bases each). The ends were cut back, 5 bases at V and 1 base at J, with 11 bases in the middle. The CDR3 is made up of 14 amino acids. Looked up from germline, CDR1 is LNHNV and CDR2 is YYDKDF (reference sequence). In DNA form, the CDR3 reads TGTGCCACCAGCGCGCAAGGGACCCAAGAGACCCAGTACTTC. Protein product: CATSAQGTQETQYF. Together with reference TRBV15 and TRBJ2-5, the CDR3 gives the full variable domain: DAMVIQNPRYQVTQFGKPVTLSCSQTLNHNVMYWYQQKSSQAPKLLFHYYDKDFNNEADTPDNFQSRRPNTSFCFLDIRSPGLGDTAMYLCATSAQGTQETQYFGPGTRLLVL.

This clonotype was found a few times. The chain has TRBV10-2 and TRBJ2-1; D remains unclear. Germline V gives CDR1 WSHSY, CDR2 SAAADI. The V gene lost 6 bases and the J gene lost 9 bases, with 21 bases spanning the gap. The CDR3 length is 15 residues. CDR3 region: CASSAVIPSVSEQFF. CDR3 sequence (DNA): TGCGCCAGCAGCGCAGTTATCCCGTCCGTAAGTGAGCAGTTCTTC.

V is TRBV4-3 and J is TRBJ2-2; no clear D. The CDR3 is made up of 14 amino acids. Trimming took 0 bases from V and 4 from J, leaving 6 bases between them. CDR1 and CDR2 from the germline V gene are LGHNA and YSLEER. CDR3: CASSQDPFTGELFF. CDR3 bases: TGCGCCAGCAGCCAAGACCCATTCACCGGGGAGCTGTTTTTT.

The chain is built from TRBV29-1 and TRBJ2-3, with unresolved D. The germline V and J ends were trimmed by 3 bases and 5 bases, with 6 bases remaining between them. The CDR3 spans 11 residues. In germline, CDR1 is SQVTM, CDR2 ANQGSEA. Here the CDR3 reads CSVEDGDTQYF. DNA of the CDR3: TGCAGCGTTGAGGACGGAGATACGCAGTATTTT.

The V and J genes are TRBV20-1 and TRBJ2-4; D not resolved. Germline lookup yields CDR1 DFQATT and CDR2 SNEGSKA (reference sequence). The CDR3 spans 15 residues. V was trimmed by 1 base and J by 0 bases, leaving 10 bases between them. CDR3 sequence: CSARGLDLAKNIQYF. The CDR3 DNA sequence: TGCAGTGCTAGAGGGCTAGACCTAGCCAAAAACATTCAGTACTTC.

The V gene is TRBV7-9, the J gene TRBJ1-6; D not resolved. The germline gives CDR1 SEHNR, CDR2 FQNEAQ (reference sequence). This CDR3 contains 16 residues. Between the trimmed V and J ends, which lost 5 bases and 8 bases, there was a span of 19 bases. CDR3 amino acids: CASSPREKDIYSPLHF. The CDR3 DNA reads as TGTGCCAGCAGCCCCCGGGAAAAAGATATTTATTCACCCCTCCACTTT.